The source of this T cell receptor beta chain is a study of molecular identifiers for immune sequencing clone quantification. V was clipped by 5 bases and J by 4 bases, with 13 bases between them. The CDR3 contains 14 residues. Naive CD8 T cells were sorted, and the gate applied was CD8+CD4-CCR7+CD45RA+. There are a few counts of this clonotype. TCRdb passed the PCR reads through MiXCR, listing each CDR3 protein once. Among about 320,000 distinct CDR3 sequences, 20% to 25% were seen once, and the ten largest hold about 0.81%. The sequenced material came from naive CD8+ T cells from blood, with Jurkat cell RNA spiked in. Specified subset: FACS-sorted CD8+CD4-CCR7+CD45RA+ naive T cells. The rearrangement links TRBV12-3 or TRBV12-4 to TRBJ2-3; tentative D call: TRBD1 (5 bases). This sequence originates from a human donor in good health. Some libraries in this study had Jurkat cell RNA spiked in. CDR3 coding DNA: TGTGCCAGCAGTCACACGACAGATTCAGATACGCAGTATTTT. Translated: CASSHTTDSDTQYF.